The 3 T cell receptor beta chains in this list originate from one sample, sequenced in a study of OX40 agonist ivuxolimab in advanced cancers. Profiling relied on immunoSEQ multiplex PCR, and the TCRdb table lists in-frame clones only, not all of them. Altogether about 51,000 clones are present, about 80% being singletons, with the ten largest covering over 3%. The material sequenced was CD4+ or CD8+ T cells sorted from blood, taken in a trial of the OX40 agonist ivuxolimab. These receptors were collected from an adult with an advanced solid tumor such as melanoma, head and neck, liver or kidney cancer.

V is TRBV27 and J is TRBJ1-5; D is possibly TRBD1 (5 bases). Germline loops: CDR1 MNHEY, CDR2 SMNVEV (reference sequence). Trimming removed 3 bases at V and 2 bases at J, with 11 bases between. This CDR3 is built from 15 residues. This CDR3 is CASSFGREGNQPQHF. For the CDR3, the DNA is TGTGCCAGCAGTTTTGGCAGGGAAGGCAATCAGCCCCAGCATTTT.

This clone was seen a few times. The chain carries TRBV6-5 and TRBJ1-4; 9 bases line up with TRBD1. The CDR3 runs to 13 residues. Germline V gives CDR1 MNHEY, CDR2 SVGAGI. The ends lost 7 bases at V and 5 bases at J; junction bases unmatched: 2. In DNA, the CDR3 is TGTGCCAGCAAAGGGACAGGGAATGAAAAACTGTTTTTT. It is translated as CASKGTGNEKLFF.

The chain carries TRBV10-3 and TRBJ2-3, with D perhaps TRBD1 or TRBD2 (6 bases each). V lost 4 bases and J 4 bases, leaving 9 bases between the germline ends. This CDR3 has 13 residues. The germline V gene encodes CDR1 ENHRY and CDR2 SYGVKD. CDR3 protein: CAISGGAADTQYF. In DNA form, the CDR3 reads TGTGCCATCAGTGGGGGGGCGGCAGATACGCAGTATTTT.